The entry below gives a single TCR beta chain sequence along with its context. Its antigen remains unknown. CDR3 length: 13 residues. The V gene's germline CDR1 is SEHNR and CDR2 FQNEAQ (reference sequence). After removal of 5 bases from V and 1 base from J, the junction contained 0 bases not matched to a gene. The data belong to a study of beta chain features in type 1 diabetes. Study conclusions and caveats: cDNA-based reads could over-represent cells with high TCR expression. TCRB CDR3s were moderately but significantly shorter in Type 1 diabetes patients in all four CD4+ subsets. It was not settled here whether HLA type affects TCRB rearrangement.

Every isolated RNA sample was fully reverse transcribed, so sequencing captured expressed TCRB transcripts. TCRdb's copy holds only in-frame clones and misses some; the assay was immunoSEQ multiplex PCR. The sample has around 250,000 clones, around 24% seen once. The clonotype originates from a woman aged 25 to 45 with type 1 diabetes. The chain carries TRBV7-9 and TRBJ1-2; 8 bases agree with TRBD1. Material: naive CD4+ T cells from blood. The CDR3 nucleotides read TGTGCCAGCAGCGGACAGGGTAACTATGGCTACACCTTC. As protein: CASSGQGNYGYTF.